This TCR beta chain was identified during a study of PD-1 blockade in classical Hodgkin lymphoma. Following autologous stem cell transplantation, relapse occurred in every patient, and exposure to brentuximab vedotin varied. A note on this clone: The antigen is undetermined.

Broader study findings: The drivers behind the repertoire differences, possibly disease activity or prior therapy, remain undefined. CD4+ TCR diversity, unlike CD8+, climbed significantly by C4D1. Patients who responded completely had about the same baseline diversity as newly diagnosed patients.

This table comes from immunoSEQ multiplex PCR, and its TCRdb copy is limited to in-frame clones, with some not included. The data hold approximately 89,000 clones, with 75% to 90% observed a single time. There are 12 residues in the CDR3. Per the germline V gene, CDR1 is MNHNY and CDR2 is SVGAGI (reference sequence). Deletions cut 6 bases from V and 2 bases from J, with 8 bases between. This receptor was taken from a human donor with classical Hodgkin lymphoma. V and J are TRBV6-6 and TRBJ2-7; D ambiguous. The starting material was peripheral blood mononuclear cells (PBMCs), obtained at baseline. The CDR3 DNA follows: TGTGCCAGCAGCCCGGTCGCCTACGAGCAGTACTTC. Encoded protein: CASSPVAYEQYF.